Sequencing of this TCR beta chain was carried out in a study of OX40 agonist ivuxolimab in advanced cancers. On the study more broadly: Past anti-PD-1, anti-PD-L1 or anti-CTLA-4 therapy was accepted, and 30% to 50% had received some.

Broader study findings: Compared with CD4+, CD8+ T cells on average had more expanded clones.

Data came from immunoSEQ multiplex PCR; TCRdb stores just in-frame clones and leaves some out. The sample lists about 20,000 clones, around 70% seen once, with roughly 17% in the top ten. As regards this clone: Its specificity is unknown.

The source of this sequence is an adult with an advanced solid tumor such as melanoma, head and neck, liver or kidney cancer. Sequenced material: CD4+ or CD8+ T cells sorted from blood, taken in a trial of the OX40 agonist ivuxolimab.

CDR3 protein: CASSLEPDSHSGNTIYF. DNA of the CDR3: TGTGCCAGCAGCTTAGAACCGGACAGTCACTCTGGAAACACCATATATTTT. The rearrangement uses TRBV7-2 and TRBJ1-3; TRBD1 might be the D (6 bases). The CDR3 loop spans 17 amino acids. The V end lost 1 base, the J end lost 0 bases, and 13 bases lay between the germline ends. Germline V lookup: CDR1 SGHTA, CDR2 FQGNSA. The entire variable domain, with the rest obtained from reference TRBV7-2 and TRBJ1-3, is as follows: GAGVSQSPSNKVTEKGKDVELRCDPISGHTALYWYRQSLGQGLEFLIYFQGNSAPDKSGLPSDRFSAERTGGSVSTLTIQRTQQEDSAVYLCASSLEPDSHSGNTIYFGEGSWLTVV.